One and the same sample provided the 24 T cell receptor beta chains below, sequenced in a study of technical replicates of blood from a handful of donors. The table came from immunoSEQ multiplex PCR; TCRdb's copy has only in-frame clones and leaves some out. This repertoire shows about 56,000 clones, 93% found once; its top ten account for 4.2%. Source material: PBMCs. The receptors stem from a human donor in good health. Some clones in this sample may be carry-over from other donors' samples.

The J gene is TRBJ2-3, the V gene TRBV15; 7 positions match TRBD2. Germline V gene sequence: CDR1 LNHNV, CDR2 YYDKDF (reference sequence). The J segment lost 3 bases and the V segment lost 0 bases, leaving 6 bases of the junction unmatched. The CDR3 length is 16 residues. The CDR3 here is CATSRDSGLSTDTQYF. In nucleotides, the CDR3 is TGTGCCACCAGCAGAGATAGCGGGCTAAGTACAGATACGCAGTATTTT.

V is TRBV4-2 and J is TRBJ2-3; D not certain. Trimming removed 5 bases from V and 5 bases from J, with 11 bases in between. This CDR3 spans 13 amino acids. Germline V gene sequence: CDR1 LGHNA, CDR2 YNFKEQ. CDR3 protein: CASSILSGDTQYF. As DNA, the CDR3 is TGTGCCAGCAGCATCCTCTCCGGAGATACGCAGTATTTT.

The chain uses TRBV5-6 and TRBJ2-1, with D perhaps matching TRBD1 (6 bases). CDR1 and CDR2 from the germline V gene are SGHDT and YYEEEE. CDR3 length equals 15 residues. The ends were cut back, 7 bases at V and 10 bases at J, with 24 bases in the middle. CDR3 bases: TGTGCCAGCCACAGGGTCGGGTATGGCTCAATGGAGCAGTTCTTC. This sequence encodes CASHRVGYGSMEQFF.

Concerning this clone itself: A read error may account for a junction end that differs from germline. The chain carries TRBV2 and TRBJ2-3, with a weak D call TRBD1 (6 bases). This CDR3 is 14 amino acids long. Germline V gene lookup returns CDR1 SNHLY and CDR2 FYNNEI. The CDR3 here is CAGSRDTSTDTQYF. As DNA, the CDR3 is TGTGCCGGCAGTAGGGACACTAGCACAGATACGCAGTATTTT. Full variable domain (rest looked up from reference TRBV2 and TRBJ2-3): EPEVTQTPSHQVTQMGQEVILRCVPISNHLYFYWYRQILGQKVEFLVSFYNNEISEKSEIFDDQFSVERPDGSNFTLKIRSTKLEDSAMYFCAGSRDTSTDTQYFGPGTRLTVL.

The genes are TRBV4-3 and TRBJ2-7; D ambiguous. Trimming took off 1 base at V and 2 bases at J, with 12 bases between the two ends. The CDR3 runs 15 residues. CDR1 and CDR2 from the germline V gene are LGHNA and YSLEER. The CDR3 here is CASSQVYRGPYEQYF. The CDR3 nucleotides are TGCGCCAGCAGCCAAGTTTACCGTGGCCCCTACGAGCAGTACTTC.

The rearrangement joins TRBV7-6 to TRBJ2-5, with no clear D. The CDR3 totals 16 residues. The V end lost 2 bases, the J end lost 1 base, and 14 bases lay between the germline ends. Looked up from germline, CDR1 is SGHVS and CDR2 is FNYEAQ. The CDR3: CASSLYVSLSQETQYF. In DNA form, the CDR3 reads TGTGCCAGCAGCTTATATGTTTCTCTCTCCCAAGAGACCCAGTACTTC.

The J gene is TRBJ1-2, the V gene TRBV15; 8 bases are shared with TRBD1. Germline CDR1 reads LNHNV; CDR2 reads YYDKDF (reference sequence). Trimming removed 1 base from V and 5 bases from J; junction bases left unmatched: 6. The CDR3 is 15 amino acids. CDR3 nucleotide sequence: TGTGCCACCAGCAGAGCACAGGGGGGATTGTATGGCTACACCTTC. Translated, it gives CATSRAQGGLYGYTF.

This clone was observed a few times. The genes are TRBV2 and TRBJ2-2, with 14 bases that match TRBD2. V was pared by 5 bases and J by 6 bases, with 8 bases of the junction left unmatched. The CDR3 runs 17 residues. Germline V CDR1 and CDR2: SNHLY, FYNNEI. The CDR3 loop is CASSSLETSGGAGELFF. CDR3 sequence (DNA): TGTGCCAGCAGTTCCCTTGAGACTAGCGGGGGGGCCGGGGAGCTGTTTTTT. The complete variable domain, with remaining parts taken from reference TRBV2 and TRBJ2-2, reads EPEVTQTPSHQVTQMGQEVILRCVPISNHLYFYWYRQILGQKVEFLVSFYNNEISEKSEIFDDQFSVERPDGSNFTLKIRSTKLEDSAMYFCASSSLETSGGAGELFFGEGSRLTVL.

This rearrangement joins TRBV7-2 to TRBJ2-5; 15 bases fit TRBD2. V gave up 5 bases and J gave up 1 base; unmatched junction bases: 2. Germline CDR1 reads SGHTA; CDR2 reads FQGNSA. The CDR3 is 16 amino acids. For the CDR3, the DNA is TGTGCCAGCAGCGCGGGACTAGCGGGGGGCCAAGAGACCCAGTACTTC. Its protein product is CASSAGLAGGQETQYF. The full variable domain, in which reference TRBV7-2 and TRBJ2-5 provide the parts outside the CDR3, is GAGVSQSPSNKVTEKGKDVELRCDPISGHTALYWYRQSLGQGLEFLIYFQGNSAPDKSGLPSDRFSAERTGGSVSTLTIQRTQQEDSAVYLCASSAGLAGGQETQYFGPGTRLLVL.

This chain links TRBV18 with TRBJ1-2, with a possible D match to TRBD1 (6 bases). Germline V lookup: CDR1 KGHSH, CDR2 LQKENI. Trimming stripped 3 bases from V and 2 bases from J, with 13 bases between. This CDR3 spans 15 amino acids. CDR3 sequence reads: CASSPSQGLNYGYTF. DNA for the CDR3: TGTGCCAGCTCACCCTCACAGGGATTAAACTATGGCTACACCTTC.

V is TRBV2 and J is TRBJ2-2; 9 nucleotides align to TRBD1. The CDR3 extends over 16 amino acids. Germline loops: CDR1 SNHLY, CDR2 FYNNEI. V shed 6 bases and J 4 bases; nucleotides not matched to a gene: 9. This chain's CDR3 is CASRKGTGKGTGELFF. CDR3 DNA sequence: TGTGCCAGCAGGAAGGGGACAGGGAAAGGCACCGGGGAGCTGTTTTTT.

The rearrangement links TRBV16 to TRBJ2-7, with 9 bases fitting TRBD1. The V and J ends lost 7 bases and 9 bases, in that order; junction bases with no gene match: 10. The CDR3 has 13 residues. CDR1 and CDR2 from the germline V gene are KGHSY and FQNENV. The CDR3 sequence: CASIPGQGVGQYF. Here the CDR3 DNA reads TGTGCCAGCATCCCGGGACAGGGAGTGGGGCAGTACTTC.

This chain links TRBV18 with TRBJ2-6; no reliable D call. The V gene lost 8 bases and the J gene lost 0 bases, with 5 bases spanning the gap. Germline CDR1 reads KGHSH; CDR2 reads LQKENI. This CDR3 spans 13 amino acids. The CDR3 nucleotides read TGTGCCAGCGTATTCTCTGGGGCCAACGTCCTGACTTTC. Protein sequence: CASVFSGANVLTF. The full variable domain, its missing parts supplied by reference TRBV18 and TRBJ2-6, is NAGVMQNPRHLVRRRGQEARLRCSPMKGHSHVYWYRQLPEEGLKFMVYLQKENIIDESGMPKERFSAEFPKEGPSILRIQQVVRGDSAAYFCASVFSGANVLTFGAGSRLTVL.

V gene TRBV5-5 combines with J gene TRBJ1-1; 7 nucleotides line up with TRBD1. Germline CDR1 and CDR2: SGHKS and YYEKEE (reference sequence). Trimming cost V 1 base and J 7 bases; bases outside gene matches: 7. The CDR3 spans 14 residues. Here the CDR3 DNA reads TGTGCCAGCAGCTTGCAGCGGGGGACAGTTGAAGCTTTCTTT. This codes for CASSLQRGTVEAFF.

In nucleotides, the CDR3 is TGTGCCAGCAGTTACTCGCAGGGTTCTGGAAACACCATATATTTT. Translating it yields CASSYSQGSGNTIYF. This chain joins TRBV6-5 and TRBJ1-3; D may be TRBD1 (5 bases). The V gene's germline CDR1 is MNHEY and CDR2 SVGAGI. The CDR3 totals 15 residues. The V and J ends lost 0 bases and 1 base respectively, with 7 bases between them.

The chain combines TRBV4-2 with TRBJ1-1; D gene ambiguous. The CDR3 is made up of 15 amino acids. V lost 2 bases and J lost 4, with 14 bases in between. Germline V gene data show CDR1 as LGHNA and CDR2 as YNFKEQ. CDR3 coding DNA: TGTGCCAGCAGCCAAAAGACGGGGTGGGGCACTGAAGCTTTCTTT. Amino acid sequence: CASSQKTGWGTEAFF.

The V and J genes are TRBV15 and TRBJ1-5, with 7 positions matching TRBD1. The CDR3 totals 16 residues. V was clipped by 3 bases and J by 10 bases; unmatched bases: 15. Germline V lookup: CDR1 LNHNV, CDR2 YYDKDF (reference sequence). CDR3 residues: CATSRGTAGVGQPQHF. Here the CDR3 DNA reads TGTGCCACCAGCAGGGGGACAGCGGGTGTGGGACAACCCCAGCATTTT. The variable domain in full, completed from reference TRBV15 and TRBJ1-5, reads DAMVIQNPRYQVTQFGKPVTLSCSQTLNHNVMYWYQQKSSQAPKLLFHYYDKDFNNEADTPDNFQSRRPNTSFCFLDIRSPGLGDTAMYLCATSRGTAGVGQPQHFGDGTRLSIL.

DNA for the CDR3: TGTGCCAGCAGCCCGGAGCGGGACCCCTACGAGCAGTACTTC. It is translated as CASSPERDPYEQYF. The rearrangement uses TRBV7-9 and TRBJ2-7; 7 nucleotides line up with TRBD2. This CDR3 region has 14 residues. Germline trimming cut 5 bases from V and 2 bases from J; bases unmatched to any gene: 6. Germline CDR1 and CDR2: SEHNR and FQNEAQ (reference sequence).

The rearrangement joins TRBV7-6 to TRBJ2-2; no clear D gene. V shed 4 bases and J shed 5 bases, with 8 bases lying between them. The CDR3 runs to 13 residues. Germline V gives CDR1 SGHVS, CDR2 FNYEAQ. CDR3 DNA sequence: TGTGCCAGCAGCTCCGAGATGACCGGGGAGCTGTTTTTT. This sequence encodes CASSSEMTGELFF.

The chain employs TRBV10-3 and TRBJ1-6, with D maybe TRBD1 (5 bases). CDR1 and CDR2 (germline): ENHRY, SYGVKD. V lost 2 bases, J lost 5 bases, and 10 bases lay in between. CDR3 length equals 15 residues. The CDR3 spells CAISEGQGNNSPLHF. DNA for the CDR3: TGTGCCATCAGTGAGGGGCAGGGTAATAATTCACCCCTCCACTTT.

CDR3 nucleotides: TGCAGCGTTTCCCCCGGGGAGACCCAGTACTTC. Translation gives CSVSPGETQYF. The gene calls are TRBV29-1 and TRBJ2-5; unclear D gene. CDR3 length: 11 amino acids. V was clipped by 5 bases and J by 5 bases, with 9 bases between them. The germline V gene encodes CDR1 SQVTM and CDR2 ANQGSEA.

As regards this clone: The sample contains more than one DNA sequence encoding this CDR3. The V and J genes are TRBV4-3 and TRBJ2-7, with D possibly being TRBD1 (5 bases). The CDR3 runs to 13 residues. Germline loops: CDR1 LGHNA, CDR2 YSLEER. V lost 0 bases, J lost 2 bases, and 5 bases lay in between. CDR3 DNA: TGCGCCAGCAGCCAAGACAGGGCCTACGAGCAGTACTTC. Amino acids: CASSQDRAYEQYF.

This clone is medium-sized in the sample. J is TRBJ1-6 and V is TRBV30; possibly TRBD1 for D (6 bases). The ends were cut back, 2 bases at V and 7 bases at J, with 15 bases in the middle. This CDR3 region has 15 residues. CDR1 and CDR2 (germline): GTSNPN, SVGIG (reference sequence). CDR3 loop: CAWSPPGAENSPLHF. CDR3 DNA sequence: TGTGCCTGGAGTCCCCCAGGGGCGGAGAATTCACCCCTCCACTTT.

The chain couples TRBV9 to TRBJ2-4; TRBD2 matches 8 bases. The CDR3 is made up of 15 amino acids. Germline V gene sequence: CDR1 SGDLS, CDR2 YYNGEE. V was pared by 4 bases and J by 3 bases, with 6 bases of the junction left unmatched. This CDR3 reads CASSTAGERKNIQYF. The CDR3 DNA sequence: TGTGCCAGCAGCACAGCGGGGGAACGCAAAAACATTCAGTACTTC.